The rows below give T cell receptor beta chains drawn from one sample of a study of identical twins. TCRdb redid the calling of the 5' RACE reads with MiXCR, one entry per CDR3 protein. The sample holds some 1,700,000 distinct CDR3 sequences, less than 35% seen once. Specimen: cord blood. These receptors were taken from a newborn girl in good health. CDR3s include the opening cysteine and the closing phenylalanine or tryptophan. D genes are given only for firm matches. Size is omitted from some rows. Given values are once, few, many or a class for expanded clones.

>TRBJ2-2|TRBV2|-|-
CASSASTLNTGELFF
TGTGCCAGCAGTGCCTCGACACTGAACACCGGGGAGCTGTTTTTT
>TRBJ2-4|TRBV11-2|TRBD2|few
CASSQGLANIQYF
TGTGCCAGCAGCCAGGGACTAGCAAACATTCAGTACTTC
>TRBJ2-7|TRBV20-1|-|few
CSARPFLSGGPSYEQYF
TGCAGTGCTAGACCTTTTCTAAGTGGCGGGCCCTCCTACGAGCAGTACTTC
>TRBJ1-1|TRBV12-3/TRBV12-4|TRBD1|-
CASSLAGGRGVEAFF
TGTGCCAGCAGTTTAGCCGGCGGCAGGGGGGTTGAAGCTTTCTTT
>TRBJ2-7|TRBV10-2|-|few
CASSESRGKSYEQYF
TGCGCCAGCAGTGAGTCGAGGGGGAAAAGCTACGAGCAGTACTTC
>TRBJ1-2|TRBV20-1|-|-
CSASNGRVAYGCTF
TGCAGTGCTAGTAACGGCAGGGTGGCCTATGGCTGCACCTTC
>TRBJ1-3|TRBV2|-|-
CASSEAQLNTIYF
TGTGCCAGCAGTGAAGCCCAGCTAAACACCATATATTTT
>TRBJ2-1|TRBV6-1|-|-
CASRTGRGDNEQFF
TGTGCCAGCAGGACGGGTAGGGGGGACAATGAGCAGTTCTTC
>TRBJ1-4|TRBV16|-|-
CASSQSRQGRYEKLFF
TGTGCCAGCAGCCAATCGCGGCAGGGGCGGTATGAAAAACTGTTTTTT
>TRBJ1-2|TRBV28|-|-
CASSHQPGTAIYGYTF
TGTGCCAGCAGCCACCAGCCCGGGACGGCGATCTATGGCTACACCTTC
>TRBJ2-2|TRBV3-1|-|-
CASSQERLARYTGELFF
TGTGCCAGCAGCCAAGAAAGGCTAGCGAGATACACCGGGGAGCTGTTTTTT
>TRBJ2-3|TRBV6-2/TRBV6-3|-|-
CASSPGLRDTQYF
TGTGCCAGCAGCCCGGGACTTCGAGATACGCAGTATTTT
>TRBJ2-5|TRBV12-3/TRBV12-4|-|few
CASSTRRTQETQYF
TGTGCCAGCAGTACCCGACGGACACAAGAGACCCAGTACTTC
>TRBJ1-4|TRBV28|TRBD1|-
CASSVTGTGDEKLFF
TGTGCCAGTAGTGTAACCGGGACAGGGGATGAAAAACTGTTTTTT
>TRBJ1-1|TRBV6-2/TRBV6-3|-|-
CASSYQGGGTEAFF
TGTGCCAGCAGTTACCAAGGAGGGGGCACTGAAGCTTTCTTT
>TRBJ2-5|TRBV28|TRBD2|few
CASSIKGLAGGNEQYF
TGTGCCAGCAGTATCAAAGGACTAGCGGGAGGGAATGAGCAGTACTTC
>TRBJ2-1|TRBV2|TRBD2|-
CASSDWLAGGYNEQFF
TGTGCCAGCAGTGACTGGCTAGCGGGGGGGTACAATGAGCAGTTCTTC
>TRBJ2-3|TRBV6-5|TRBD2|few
CASSPPGLGRTQYF
TGTGCCAGCAGTCCCCCGGGACTAGGAAGGACGCAGTATTTT
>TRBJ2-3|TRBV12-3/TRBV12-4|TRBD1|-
CASRKRTGGGSDTQYF
TGTGCCAGCCGTAAGAGGACAGGGGGCGGATCAGATACGCAGTATTTT
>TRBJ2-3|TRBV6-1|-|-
CAGGDTQYF
TGTGCCGGGGGAGATACGCAGTATTTT
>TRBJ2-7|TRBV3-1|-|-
CASSGGPLGSYEQYF
TGTGCCAGCAGCGGGGGCCCACTTGGCTCCTACGAGCAGTACTTC
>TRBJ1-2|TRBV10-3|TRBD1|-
CAISKDRAGYTF
TGTGCCATCAGCAAAGACAGGGCTGGCTACACCTTC
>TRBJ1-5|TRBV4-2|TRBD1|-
CASSQARTGDNQPQHF
TGTGCCAGCAGCCAAGCCCGGACAGGGGACAATCAGCCCCAGCATTTT
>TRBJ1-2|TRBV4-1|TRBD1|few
CASSQGEIRGPYGYTF
TGCGCCAGCAGCCAAGGAGAGATAAGGGGGCCCTATGGCTACACCTTC
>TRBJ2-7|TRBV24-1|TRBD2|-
CATSDPNSGGYEQYF
TGTGCCACCAGTGATCCGAACTCGGGGGGCTACGAGCAGTACTTC
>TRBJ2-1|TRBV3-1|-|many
CASSQGGGGSYNEQFF
TGTGCCAGCAGCCAAGGCGGGGGCGGCTCCTACAATGAGCAGTTCTTC
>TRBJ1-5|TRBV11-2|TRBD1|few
CASSEQGSGNQPQHF
TGTGCCAGCAGCGAACAGGGGTCAGGGAATCAGCCCCAGCATTTT
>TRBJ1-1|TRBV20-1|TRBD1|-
CSARLRQGKAFF
TGCAGTGCTAGACTTCGACAGGGTAAAGCTTTCTTT
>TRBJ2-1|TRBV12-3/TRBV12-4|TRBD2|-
CASRKLAGAASEQFF
TGTGCCAGCAGGAAACTAGCGGGGGCGGCCAGTGAGCAGTTCTTC
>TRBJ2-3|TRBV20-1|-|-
CSARDRWPLGTDTQYF
TGCAGTGCTAGAGATCGCTGGCCTTTGGGCACAGATACGCAGTATTTT